One TCR beta chain is described in this entry. This entry belongs to a study of blood T cell repertoires in COVID-19. Study-level information: There were acute and convalescent COVID-19 samples, and they came from the United States, Italy and Spain. From T cells, B-cell-depleted T cells, or PBMCs came the material, which was cDNA or gDNA.

Trimming at V came to 3 bases and at J to 7 bases, leaving 5 bases not matched to a gene. The CDR3 is 13 amino acids. Germline V CDR1 and CDR2: GTSNPN, SVGIG (reference sequence). Study processing details: Nucleated cell counts were estimated from reference gene primer amplification. The assay was immunoSEQ multiplex PCR, and TCRdb's table has in-frame clones only and misses some. Clonal size and the V and J genes are those of that table, whereas D and trimming came from the DNA. This table holds about 250,000 clones, 80% to 90% found once. The specimen sequenced was peripheral blood. The sequence was collected from a woman in her thirties with active or convalescent COVID-19. The V and J genes are TRBV30 and TRBJ1-4; 7 bases align to TRBD1. The CDR3 DNA sequence: TGTGCCTGGAGACAGGGGTGGGGTGAAAAACTGTTTTTT. It codes for CAWRQGWGEKLFF.